This T cell receptor beta chain was sequenced during a study of blood T cells in healthy people across ages. Study results and caveats: Fewer expanded clones and more diversity marked long-lived versus aged donors.

A second PCR, run for about 6 to 12 cycles, used a sample-barcoded 5' primer plus a J-beta primer mix. Through a template-switch adaptor with 12 random nucleotides, each cDNA molecule received a tag. No fewer than 3 million CDR3-containing paired-end reads came from each sample. TCRdb re-analysed the 5' RACE reads in MiXCR, keeping a single row per CDR3 protein. The sample holds 1.5 million or so distinct CDR3 sequences; approximately 39% are singletons and the top ten take 4%. This clonotype was detected only a few times. Its antigen is currently unknown. This TCR derives from a woman between 18 and 29 years old in good health. Material: blood.

Here the CDR3 DNA reads TGCAGCGTTGAAGAGTTGGGGAAACGGGAGAGGGGCTACAATGAGCAGTTCTTC. Translating it yields CSVEELGKRERGYNEQFF. The chain links TRBV29-1 to TRBJ2-1; TRBD2 might be the D (6 bases). CDR1 SQVTM and CDR2 ANQGSEA come from the germline V gene. The CDR3 is 18 amino acids. Trimming stripped 0 bases from V and 3 bases from J, with 21 bases between.